These 9 T cell receptor beta chains were all obtained from the same sample, sequenced in a study of blood T cell repertoires in COVID-19. The repertoire was sequenced with immunoSEQ multiplex PCR; TCRdb's copy has only in-frame clones and lacks some. The table has approximately 300,000 clones, about nine tenths seen once; the top ten hold roughly 2.3%. Material for sequencing was peripheral blood. These receptors all stem from a man younger than 35 with active or convalescent COVID-19.

V usage is TRBV7-6 and J usage is TRBJ2-2; TRBD2 aligns across 10 bases. This CDR3 region has 18 residues. With V trimmed by 3 bases and J by 4 bases, 11 bases remained unmatched. CDR1 is SGHVS and CDR2 is FNYEAQ in the germline V gene. CDR3 nucleotides: TGTGCCAGCAGCTTCGGAGGTAGCGGGAGGATCGGCACCGGGGAGCTGTTTTTT. Translation gives CASSFGGSGRIGTGELFF.

This chain connects TRBV5-4 to TRBJ1-6; 8 positions match TRBD1. Germline trimming cut 0 bases from V and 5 bases from J; bases unmatched to any gene: 1. Germline assignment: CDR1 SGHNT and CDR2 YYREEE (reference sequence). The CDR3 totals 15 residues. The CDR3 region is CASSLGDRNNSPLHF. The CDR3 nucleotides are TGTGCCAGCAGCTTGGGGGACAGGAATAATTCACCCCTCCACTTT.

The genes are TRBV14 and TRBJ2-7; 9 nucleotides agree with TRBD2. The germline V gene has CDR1 SGHDN and CDR2 FVKESK. The ends lost 0 bases at V and 2 bases at J; junction bases unmatched: 11. CDR3 length: 18 residues. The CDR3 region has the DNA TGTGCCAGCAGCCAAGAATCTCTAGCGGGACCGCTTACCTACGAGCAGTACTTC. It specifies CASSQESLAGPLTYEQYF.

The chain recombines TRBV6-2 or TRBV6-3 with TRBJ2-5; 7 bases line up with TRBD1. Germline CDR1 reads MNHEY; CDR2 reads SVGEGT. V shed 0 bases and J 6 bases; nucleotides not matched to a gene: 4. The length of the CDR3 is 14 residues. The CDR3 is CASSYSAGGKTQYF. CDR3 in DNA: TGTGCCAGCAGTTACTCGGCAGGGGGAAAGACCCAGTACTTC.

J is TRBJ2-2 and V is TRBV21-1; the D call TRBD2 from the table was never checked on the DNA. TRBV21-1 is a pseudogene segment. The CDR3 covers 17 residues. In nucleotides, the CDR3 is TGTGCCAGCAGCAAGAACAGACTAGGAACGGCTGTGGGGGAGCTGTTTTTT. Translation gives CASSKNRLGTAVGELFF.

The chain recombines TRBV3-1 (or the pseudogene TRBV3-2) with TRBJ2-3; D unresolved. V lost 1 base to trimming and J lost 5 bases, with 10 bases between them. The CDR3 is 14 residues long. CDR1 and CDR2 (germline): LGHDT, YNNKEL (reference sequence). DNA for the CDR3: TGTGCCAGCAGCCAAGCGTGGCTGGTAGATACGCAGTATTTT. Translation gives CASSQAWLVDTQYF.

The chain combines TRBV5-8 with TRBJ2-6; D uncertain. With 2 bases removed from V and 0 bases from J, the gap between germline ends came to 15 bases. Germline CDR1 SGHTS, CDR2 YDEGEE. The length of the CDR3 is 18 residues. CDR3 region: CASSFRSQDSSGANVLTF. CDR3 coding DNA: TGTGCCAGCAGCTTTCGTTCCCAGGATAGCTCTGGGGCCAACGTCCTGACTTTC.

The chain is built from TRBV5-1 and TRBJ2-7, with D perhaps TRBD2 (6 bases). Germline lookup yields CDR1 SGHRS and CDR2 YFSETQ. V lost 4 bases and J 5 bases, leaving 13 bases between the germline ends. CDR3 length: 13 residues. CDR3 loop: CASSAFWRDEQYF. The CDR3 DNA is TGCGCCAGCAGCGCATTTTGGAGGGACGAGCAGTACTTC.

J is TRBJ1-6 and V is TRBV27; D is uncertain. This CDR3 contains 13 residues. Germline CDR1 is MNHEY and CDR2 is SMNVEV (reference sequence). Trimming removed 5 bases at V and 8 bases at J, with 10 bases between. CDR3 DNA: TGTGCCAGCAGTCACGCAGAGGATTCACCCCTCCACTTT. It specifies CASSHAEDSPLHF.